The 27 T cell receptor beta chains presented below share a single source sample, sequenced in a study of response to subunit inactivated influenza vaccine. TCRdb reprocessed the RT-PCR reads via MiXCR and lists one record per CDR3 protein. Here the sample spans 530,000 or so distinct CDR3 sequences, approximately 12% being singletons. The specimen was PBMCs from blood, collected on the day of vaccination. These receptors were collected from a man aged 50 to 60 who received an inactivated influenza vaccine.

The J gene is TRBJ2-4, the V gene TRBV20-1; TRBD1 might be the D (6 bases). There are 13 residues in the CDR3. Per the germline V gene, CDR1 is DFQATT and CDR2 is SNEGSKA (reference sequence). Between the trimmed V and J ends, which lost 3 bases and 4 bases, there was a span of 10 bases. The CDR3 spells CSASAQGKNIQYF. The DNA for the CDR3 is TGCAGTGCTAGCGCTCAGGGGAAAAACATTCAGTACTTC.

This clonotype was observed at least ten times. This rearrangement joins TRBV5-1 to TRBJ1-2; 11 bases are shared with TRBD1. The ends lost 1 base at V and 8 bases at J; junction bases unmatched: 7. Germline values: CDR1 SGHRS, CDR2 YFSETQ. The CDR3 consists of 15 residues. CDR3 sequence (DNA): TGCGCCAGCAGCTTGCCAGGACAGGGGGCTGGAGGCTACACCTTC. Translation gives CASSLPGQGAGGYTF.

This clonotype was detected a few times. The chain is built from TRBV6-5 and TRBJ1-6; D gene uncertain. Germline assignment: CDR1 MNHEY and CDR2 SVGAGI. CDR3 length: 12 residues. Trimming took off 7 bases at V and 8 bases at J, with 9 bases between the two ends. For the CDR3, the DNA is TGTGCCAGCACCAAGGACTATTCACCCCTCCACTTT. It is translated as CASTKDYSPLHF.

At least ten counts were recorded for this clonotype. V is TRBV5-1 and J is TRBJ2-3; 7 bases align to TRBD2. The V and J ends lost 0 bases and 0 bases, in that order; junction bases with no gene match: 7. Germline-derived CDR1 and CDR2 are SGHRS and YFSETQ. The CDR3 is 17 residues long. The CDR3 nucleotides read TGCGCCAGCAGCTTGGAAAGGAGCGGGACTAGCACAGATACGCAGTATTTT. It specifies CASSLERSGTSTDTQYF.

This clonotype was observed many times. The chain combines TRBV4-3 with TRBJ1-4; D not certain. In germline, CDR1 is LGHNA, CDR2 YSLEER. The V and J ends lost 0 bases and 7 bases respectively, with 15 bases between them. The CDR3 consists of 16 residues. The chain's CDR3 is CASSQDTAVLGEKLFF. DNA of the CDR3: TGCGCCAGCAGCCAAGATACCGCAGTCCTGGGTGAAAAACTGTTTTTT.

This sequence joins TRBV5-1 and TRBJ1-4, with 7 bases matching TRBD1. Germline V lookup: CDR1 SGHRS, CDR2 YFSETQ. V gave up 0 bases and J gave up 0 bases; unmatched junction bases: 5. CDR3 size: 17 residues. CDR3 in DNA: TGCGCCAGCAGCTTGGAGCCCGGACAGGCAACTAATGAAAAACTGTTTTTT. Encoded protein: CASSLEPGQATNEKLFF.

This clonotype was observed a handful of times. The CDR3 nucleotides read TGCGCCAGCAACGACAGGGACCGTGGTGGCGAGCAGTACTTC. Encoded protein: CASNDRDRGGEQYF. The chain uses TRBV5-1 and TRBJ2-7, with 7 bases lining up with TRBD1. The CDR3 has 14 amino acids. Looked up from germline, CDR1 is SGHRS and CDR2 is YFSETQ. Losses at the gene ends were 6 bases for V and 6 bases for J; bases not matched to a gene: 12.

This clonotype was detected only a few times. The V and J genes are TRBV4-2 and TRBJ2-3; D perhaps matches TRBD1 (7 bases). Germline V lookup: CDR1 LGHNA, CDR2 YNFKEQ. This CDR3 contains 17 residues. The V and J ends lost 3 bases and 4 bases respectively, with 20 bases between them. The CDR3 sequence: CASSQTIDRDSSDTQYF. CDR3 in DNA: TGTGCCAGCAGCCAGACGATCGACAGGGACTCCTCAGATACGCAGTATTTT.

There are a few counts of this clonotype. The chain links TRBV28 to TRBJ2-7; 7 nucleotides line up with TRBD1. Germline loops: CDR1 MDHEN, CDR2 SYDVKM. The CDR3 extends over 13 amino acids. The J segment lost 4 bases and the V segment lost 8 bases, leaving 8 bases of the junction unmatched. CDR3 bases: TGTGCCAGCGGCAGGGGGAGTGTTTACGAGCAGTACTTC. Translated, it gives CASGRGSVYEQYF.

This clonotype was seen repeatedly, ten times or more. This chain connects TRBV28 to TRBJ2-1, with D perhaps being TRBD1 or TRBD2 (6 bases each). Germline CDR1 is MDHEN and CDR2 is SYDVKM. Trimming cost V 1 base and J 1 base, with 14 bases left between them. The length of the CDR3 is 17 residues. The CDR3 here is CASSLSKGDWSYNEQFF. The CDR3 bases are TGTGCCAGCAGTTTATCCAAGGGGGACTGGTCCTACAATGAGCAGTTCTTC.

This chain connects TRBV20-1 to TRBJ2-3; perhaps TRBD1 as D (5 bases). The CDR3 has 16 amino acids. Trimming left V 4 bases short and J 5 bases short, with 22 bases between. Germline V gene data show CDR1 as DFQATT and CDR2 as SNEGSKA (reference sequence). CDR3 protein: CSATKGNLIGLDTQYF. CDR3 nucleotides: TGCAGTGCTACCAAGGGGAATCTAATAGGGCTAGATACGCAGTATTTT.

V gene TRBV30 combines with J gene TRBJ2-7; 7 bases agree with TRBD1. The CDR3 length is 14 residues. The V segment lost 2 bases and the J segment 3 bases; nucleotides outside the gene matches: 7. Germline V CDR1 and CDR2: GTSNPN, SVGIG (reference sequence). CDR3 DNA sequence: TGTGCCTGGAGTTTTGTAGGGGGCGGCTACGAGCAGTACTTC. Translation gives CAWSFVGGGYEQYF.

The chain carries TRBV29-1 and TRBJ1-2, with D maybe TRBD1 (5 bases). Germline V lookup: CDR1 SQVTM, CDR2 ANQGSEA. The CDR3 is 13 residues long. Between the trimmed V and J ends, which lost 7 bases and 1 base, there was a span of 13 bases. CDR3 protein: CSAETVFNYGYTF. The CDR3 DNA is TGCAGCGCCGAGACAGTTTTTAACTATGGCTACACCTTC.

This clonotype was recorded a few times. For the CDR3, the DNA is TGTGCCAGCAGTCGAGGGACTTTTAATGAAAAACTGTTTTTT. This encodes CASSRGTFNEKLFF. The V call is TRBV28, the J call TRBJ1-4; the D gene is possibly TRBD1 (5 bases). The germline V gene has CDR1 MDHEN and CDR2 SYDVKM. V was trimmed by 5 bases and J by 4 bases, leaving 11 bases between them. This CDR3 region has 14 residues.

This clonotype was counted between two and nine times. V is TRBV2 and J is TRBJ2-3, with TRBD2 matching over 13 bases. J lost 1 base, V lost 6 bases, and 13 bases had no gene match. The CDR3 contains 19 residues. Germline lookup yields CDR1 SNHLY and CDR2 FYNNEI. The CDR3 region has the DNA TGTGCCAGCAGCGCACTAGCGGGAGGGCCAAGAGGAGGCACAGATACGCAGTATTTT. This codes for CASSALAGGPRGGTDTQYF.

This clonotype has just a few counts. The rearrangement links TRBV3-1 to TRBJ2-1; 7 bases are a match to TRBD1. In germline, CDR1 is LGHDT, CDR2 YNNKEL (reference sequence). J was trimmed by 0 bases and V by 0 bases; bases with no gene match: 5. CDR3 length equals 17 residues. The CDR3 sequence is CASSQEQGTSSYNEQFF. In DNA form, the CDR3 reads TGTGCCAGCAGCCAAGAACAGGGGACAAGCTCCTACAATGAGCAGTTCTTC.

This clonotype was counted between two and nine times. This rearrangement joins TRBV9 to TRBJ1-3; D unresolved. CDR1 SGDLS and CDR2 YYNGEE come from the germline V gene. V was shortened by 0 bases and J by 2 bases, with 6 bases between the two germline ends. The CDR3 is made up of 14 amino acids. The chain's CDR3 is CASSVVGTGNTIYF. CDR3 DNA sequence: TGTGCCAGCAGCGTAGTTGGGACTGGAAACACCATATATTTT.

This clonotype was seen at least ten times. The CDR3 is CASSHGLTSGYQETQYF. DNA for the CDR3: TGTGCCAGCAGCCACGGTCTTACTAGCGGATACCAAGAGACCCAGTACTTC. This chain uses TRBV3-1 with TRBJ2-5; TRBD2 matches 8 bases. The CDR3 totals 17 residues. V lost 3 bases to trimming and J lost 0 bases; unmatched junction nucleotides: 9. Germline V CDR1 and CDR2: LGHDT, YNNKEL (reference sequence).

This clonotype showed up many times. The rearrangement links TRBV12-3 or TRBV12-4 to TRBJ2-7; 7 bases map to TRBD1. Trimming took 7 bases from V and 7 from J; bases not matched to a gene: 7. The CDR3 is 12 amino acids. The CDR3 DNA follows: TGTGCCAGCACAAGGGGGCTAGGAGAGCAGTACTTC. It translates to CASTRGLGEQYF.

The J gene is TRBJ2-7, the V gene TRBV29-1; TRBD1 matches at 9 bases. There are 13 residues in the CDR3. V trimming: 8 bases; J trimming: 5 bases; junction bases outside the gene matches: 10. Germline V CDR1 and CDR2: SQVTM, ANQGSEA. CDR3 sequence: CSIYRGRDDEQYF. The CDR3 DNA reads TGCAGCATCTACAGGGGGCGGGATGACGAGCAGTACTTC.

This clonotype was detected a few times. This rearrangement joins TRBV12-3 or TRBV12-4 to TRBJ1-2; D not certain. V lost 6 bases and J 4 bases, leaving 12 bases between the germline ends. The CDR3 covers 13 residues. CDR3 region: CASRSLSPYGYTF. In nucleotides, the CDR3 is TGTGCCAGCAGATCCCTAAGTCCCTATGGCTACACCTTC.

The chain couples TRBV18 to TRBJ2-5; 7 bases line up with TRBD1. The CDR3 contains 17 residues. The ends lost 4 bases at V and 2 bases at J; junction bases unmatched: 13. Per the germline V gene, CDR1 is KGHSH and CDR2 is LQKENI. CDR3 coding DNA: TGTGCCAGCTCACAGATTTCCGGGACAGTCGCGCAAGAGACCCAGTACTTC. It yields the protein CASSQISGTVAQETQYF.

The chain carries TRBV20-1 and TRBJ1-3; D not resolved. The CDR3 length is 14 residues. V lost 5 bases, J lost 1 base, and 12 bases lay in between. Germline V gene lookup returns CDR1 DFQATT and CDR2 SNEGSKA (reference sequence). The CDR3 region has the DNA TGCAGTGCTGCCCTCGGAGGGTCTGGAAACACCATATATTTT. Translation gives CSAALGGSGNTIYF.

This clonotype has just a few counts. This rearrangement joins TRBV7-2 to TRBJ1-1; possible D gene TRBD1, 6 bases. V dropped 3 bases and J dropped 1 base, with 9 bases sitting between them. From germline, CDR1 is SGHTA and CDR2 FQGNSA. This CDR3 is built from 14 residues. CDR3 DNA: TGTGCCAGCAGCTTTAACAGGGCGAACACTGAAGCTTTCTTT. Residues: CASSFNRANTEAFF.

The chain joins TRBV20-1 to TRBJ2-3, with 7 bases fitting TRBD2. CDR3 length: 13 residues. In germline, CDR1 is DFQATT, CDR2 SNEGSKA (reference sequence). V lost 5 bases, J lost 2 bases, and 4 bases stayed unmatched. CDR3 coding DNA: TGCAGTGCTCGTCTAGCGGCCACAGATACGCAGTATTTT. This encodes CSARLAATDTQYF.

Ten or more counts support this clonotype. This sequence joins TRBV11-2 and TRBJ2-2; 12 positions agree with TRBD2. CDR1 SGHAT and CDR2 FQNNGV come from the germline V gene. V lost 5 bases to trimming and J lost 2 bases; unmatched junction nucleotides: 6. This CDR3 region has 17 residues. The CDR3 spells CASSLRLAGVNTGELFF. Here the CDR3 DNA reads TGTGCCAGCAGCCTTAGACTAGCGGGAGTTAACACCGGGGAGCTGTTTTTT.

This clonotype showed up many times. The chain links TRBV14 to TRBJ2-2, with TRBD2 identical over 7 bases. CDR1 is SGHDN, CDR2 FVKESK, per germline. Trimming took 6 bases from V and 1 from J; bases not matched to a gene: 2. This CDR3 contains 14 residues. The CDR3 nucleotides are TGTGCCAGCAGGAGCGGGGTGAACACCGGGGAGCTGTTTTTT. Translated: CASRSGVNTGELFF.